This TCR beta chain was obtained from a study of blood T cell repertoires in COVID-19. Study summary: COVID-19 samples from acute and convalescent phases originated in the United States, Italy and Spain.

Trimming pared 2 bases from V and 1 base from J, leaving 8 bases between. The germline V gene has CDR1 SGHDT and CDR2 YYEEEE. CDR3 length: 14 amino acids. Authors' processing steps: By means of reference gene primer amplification, nucleated cell counts were estimated. Profiling relied on immunoSEQ multiplex PCR, and the TCRdb table lists in-frame clones only, not all of them. The V and J calls and the clone size are those of that table, but D and trimming were determined from the DNA. This table holds 68,000 or so clones, about 74% found once. The V and J genes are TRBV5-6 and TRBJ2-3, with D perhaps matching TRBD2 (5 bases). The sequenced sample was peripheral blood. This sequence originates from a human donor in a cohort sampled during active COVID-19. The CDR3: CASSFGIGTDTQYF. In DNA, the CDR3 is TGTGCCAGCAGCTTCGGGATCGGCACAGATACGCAGTATTTT. Supplemented by reference TRBV5-6 and TRBJ2-3, the full variable domain reads DAGVTQSPTHLIKTRGQQVTLRCSPKSGHDTVSWYQQALGQGPQFIFQYYEEEERQRGNFPDRFSGHQFPNYSSELNVNALLLGDSALYLCASSFGIGTDTQYFGPGTRLTVL.